This entry lists 17 T cell receptor beta chains sequenced from one sample in a study of human T cells and chemical hapten exposure. The time point denotes: patch test 2, 6 weeks after DPC sensitization. Treatment noted: therapeutic diphenylcyclopropenone sensitization with weekly scalp DPC. One entry per CDR3 protein results from TCRdb running MiXCR on the RACE reads. The sample records approximately 350,000 distinct CDR3 sequences, about 6.9% being singletons. The source was whole blood, collected in connection with sensitization to the hapten diphenylcyclopropenone (DPC). These receptors were taken from a woman between 18 and 29 years old with alopecia areata. Some clones in this sample may be carry-over from other donors' samples.

V usage is TRBV5-1 and J usage is TRBJ1-1; D gene ambiguous. This CDR3 contains 14 residues. Germline V gene data show CDR1 as SGHRS and CDR2 as YFSETQ. V was cut by 4 bases and J by 7 bases, with 17 bases left in between. CDR3: CASSPVGGRVEAFF. CDR3 nucleotides: TGCGCCAGCAGCCCCGTAGGTGGGCGGGTTGAAGCTTTCTTT.

This clonotype turned up a few times. The rearrangement uses TRBV4-2 and TRBJ1-5; no reliable D call. This CDR3 contains 16 residues. The ends were cut back, 0 bases at V and 4 bases at J, with 13 bases in the middle. CDR1 is LGHNA and CDR2 is YNFKEQ in the germline V gene. For the CDR3, the DNA is TGTGCCAGCAGCCAAGAGGTTGGCACGCATAATCAGCCCCAGCATTTT. This encodes CASSQEVGTHNQPQHF.

In its sample, this clonotype was seen a few times. The genes are TRBV24-1 and TRBJ2-1; 9 bases are shared with TRBD2. The CDR3 spans 16 residues. J gave up 9 bases and V 4 bases, and 12 bases lay outside the gene matches. Germline V gene data show CDR1 as KGHDR and CDR2 as SFDVKD. As DNA, the CDR3 is TGTGCCACCAGTGACTCGCGAATAGCGGGGGTTGGTGAGCAGTTCTTC. Protein: CATSDSRIAGVGEQFF.

This clonotype showed up many times. This sequence joins TRBV21-1 and TRBJ1-5. TRBV21-1 is classified as a pseudogene. The CDR3 totals 17 residues. Here the CDR3 reads CASSIMGPHLFNQPQHF. CDR3 DNA sequence: TGTGCCAGCAGCATAATGGGGCCCCATCTTTTCAATCAGCCCCAGCATTTT.

This clonotype was counted only a few times. V is TRBV7-9 and J is TRBJ2-2, with 7 bases fitting TRBD2. Germline V gene sequence: CDR1 SEHNR, CDR2 FQNEAQ (reference sequence). V lost 5 bases, J lost 4 bases, and 13 bases stayed unmatched. The CDR3 sequence is 17 residues long. In DNA, the CDR3 is TGTGCCAGCAGCATCCTAGGACTAGTCGATGGCACCGGGGAGCTGTTTTTT. Its translation: CASSILGLVDGTGELFF.

The sample holds many counts of this clonotype. Here the CDR3 reads CSVDQRGAGDTQYF. The CDR3 DNA is TGCAGCGTTGACCAGCGGGGGGCGGGAGATACGCAGTATTTT. The chain uses TRBV29-1 and TRBJ2-3; 9 bases line up with TRBD2. This CDR3 region has 14 residues. Losses at the gene ends were 3 bases for V and 5 bases for J; bases not matched to a gene: 6. Looked up from germline, CDR1 is SQVTM and CDR2 is ANQGSEA.

The chain carries TRBV27 and TRBJ2-7, with 9 positions matching TRBD1. CDR3 length: 14 residues. In germline, CDR1 is MNHEY, CDR2 SMNVEV (reference sequence). J lost 1 base, V lost 6 bases, and 4 bases had no gene match. Here the CDR3 reads CASSRQGGSYEQYF. In DNA, the CDR3 is TGTGCCAGCAGCCGACAGGGGGGTTCCTACGAGCAGTACTTC.

This clonotype appeared a few times. J is TRBJ2-1 and V is TRBV24-1, with TRBD2 as a possible D gene (5 bases). Trimming removed 9 bases from V and 4 bases from J, with 15 bases in between. There are 14 residues in the CDR3. Germline CDR1 reads KGHDR; CDR2 reads SFDVKD. CDR3 in DNA: TGTGCCACCGCGGGTACCCGAGCGTACAATGAGCAGTTCTTC. It is translated as CATAGTRAYNEQFF.

This clonotype was recorded many times. The chain recombines TRBV7-2 with TRBJ2-3, with D uncertain. The germline CDR1 and CDR2 sequences are SGHTA and FQGNSA. CDR3 size: 14 residues. Trimming shortened V by 1 base and J by 4 bases, and 9 bases separated the two germline ends. The CDR3 spells CASSLVVGPDTQYF. The DNA of the CDR3 is TGTGCCAGCAGCTTAGTGGTAGGCCCAGATACGCAGTATTTT.

This chain uses TRBV27 with TRBJ2-6, with TRBD1 matching over 7 bases. Germline V lookup: CDR1 MNHEY, CDR2 SMNVEV (reference sequence). The trim removed 5 bases at V and 2 bases at J, leaving 3 bases unmatched. The CDR3 has 15 residues. The CDR3 region is CASSLDRAGANVLTF. The DNA of the CDR3 is TGTGCCAGCAGTCTCGACAGGGCTGGGGCCAACGTCCTGACTTTC.

This clonotype was seen repeatedly, ten times or more. This chain uses TRBV29-1 with TRBJ1-1; the D gene is possibly TRBD1 (5 bases). V was shortened by 3 bases and J by 6 bases, with 11 bases between the two germline ends. The CDR3 runs 12 residues. Germline loops: CDR1 SQVTM, CDR2 ANQGSEA. CDR3 bases: TGCAGCGTTGATGCAGGGTTCCCTGAAGCTTTCTTT. Protein: CSVDAGFPEAFF.

This clonotype has ten or more counts. The chain carries TRBV7-2 and TRBJ1-5; D perhaps matches TRBD1 (5 bases). The CDR3 runs 16 residues. Germline V gene data show CDR1 as SGHTA and CDR2 as FQGNSA. The V end was cut by 4 bases, the J end by 5 bases, with 18 bases between. CDR3 DNA sequence: TGTGCCAGCAGCTCCCGAACGGAGGGGCGGGATCAGCCCCAGCATTTT. Amino acids: CASSSRTEGRDQPQHF.

This rearrangement joins TRBV20-1 to TRBJ2-7, with 11 bases aligning to TRBD2. The V segment lost 2 bases and the J segment 5 bases; nucleotides outside the gene matches: 8. CDR1 is DFQATT, CDR2 SNEGSKA, per germline (reference sequence). This CDR3 region has 15 residues. The CDR3 protein is CSARSTSGGFHEQYF. CDR3 coding DNA: TGCAGTGCTAGATCAACTAGCGGGGGTTTCCACGAGCAGTACTTC.

V and J are TRBV28 and TRBJ2-1; D remains ambiguous. Germline-derived CDR1 and CDR2 are MDHEN and SYDVKM. The CDR3 has 12 amino acids. V was shortened by 3 bases and J by 8 bases, with 8 bases between the two germline ends. CDR3 loop: CASSFTWDEQFF. The CDR3 DNA follows: TGTGCCAGCAGTTTTACCTGGGATGAGCAGTTCTTC.

This clonotype was counted ten times or more. The rearrangement joins TRBV7-2 to TRBJ1-6; 7 bases fit TRBD1. The CDR3 runs 15 residues. With 5 bases clipped from V and 4 bases from J, the junction kept 5 bases outside the gene matches. Germline V lookup: CDR1 SGHTA, CDR2 FQGNSA. In DNA, the CDR3 is TGTGCCAGCAGCCTAGAACAGGGGTATAATTCACCCCTCCACTTT. It encodes CASSLEQGYNSPLHF.

This clonotype was seen repeatedly, ten times or more. The CDR3 sequence: CASSGTAGALEAFF. The CDR3, as DNA: TGTGCCAGCAGCGGGACAGCCGGGGCCCTTGAAGCTTTCTTT. V usage is TRBV11-2 and J usage is TRBJ1-1; the match to TRBD1 covers 7 bases. After removal of 5 bases from V and 7 bases from J, the junction contained 10 bases not matched to a gene. Germline V gene sequence: CDR1 SGHAT, CDR2 FQNNGV. This CDR3 is built from 14 residues. The variable domain in full, completed from reference TRBV11-2 and TRBJ1-1, reads EAGVAQSPRYKIIEKRQSVAFWCNPISGHATLYWYQQILGQGPKLLIQFQNNGVVDDSQLPKDRFSAERLKGVDSTLKIQPAKLEDSAVYLCASSGTAGALEAFFGQGTRLTVV.

The chain joins TRBV9 to TRBJ2-2, with D tentatively TRBD1 (6 bases). The CDR3 is 14 residues long. Trimming took off 4 bases at V and 3 bases at J, with 10 bases between the two ends. Germline V CDR1 and CDR2: SGDLS, YYNGEE. In DNA, the CDR3 is TGTGCCAGCAGCCCTCGGACAGACACCGGGGAGCTGTTTTTT. It is translated as CASSPRTDTGELFF.